A single sample gave rise to the 31 T cell receptor beta chains below, sequenced in a study of PD-L1 blockade in urothelial cancer. Sequencing used immunoSEQ multiplex PCR; TCRdb keeps in-frame clones, though not all of them. The sample lists 85,000 to 100,000 clones, more than 85% occurring once. This specimen consisted of PBMCs, obtained around atezolizumab (anti-PD-L1) treatment. Source of these receptors: a man in his 60s with urothelial cancer.

The genes are TRBV30 and TRBJ1-1, with D unclear. Germline V gives CDR1 GTSNPN, CDR2 SVGIG (reference sequence). Trimming took off 4 bases at V and 7 bases at J, with 10 bases between the two ends. CDR3 length: 11 amino acids. The CDR3 sequence is CAWTWSHEAFF. As DNA, the CDR3 is TGTGCCTGGACCTGGAGCCATGAAGCTTTCTTT. The full variable domain, completed using reference TRBV30 and TRBJ1-1, is SQTIHQWPATLVQPVGSPLSLECTVEGTSNPNLYWYRQAAGRGLQLLFYSVGIGQISSEVPQNLSASRPQDRQFILSSKKLLLSDSGFYLCAWTWSHEAFFGQGTRLTVV.

The chain employs TRBV6-6 and TRBJ2-3, with 13 bases aligning to TRBD2. J gave up 6 bases and V 6 bases, and 9 bases lay outside the gene matches. CDR1 and CDR2 (germline): MNHNY, SVGAGI (reference sequence). This CDR3 spans 16 amino acids. Written as DNA, the CDR3 is TGTGCCAGCAGCCTCCGTCGGACTAGCGGGGGTGATACGCAGTATTTT. This sequence encodes CASSLRRTSGGDTQYF.

The chain uses TRBV7-8 and TRBJ2-3, with D possibly TRBD2 on 5 matching bases. The V end lost 7 bases, the J end lost 6 bases, and 17 bases lay between the germline ends. Germline V lookup: CDR1 SGHVS, CDR2 FQNEAQ. The CDR3 runs to 14 residues. The CDR3 protein is CASNREARPDTQYF. DNA for the CDR3: TGTGCCAGCAACCGGGAAGCCAGGCCCGATACGCAGTATTTT.

As regards this clone: The sample holds other DNA sequences that translate to the same CDR3. The V gene is TRBV7-2, the J gene TRBJ1-2; a weak D match, TRBD1 (5 bases). Germline V lookup: CDR1 SGHTA, CDR2 FQGNSA. The length of the CDR3 is 13 residues. Trimming pared 5 bases from V and 1 base from J, leaving 8 bases between. The CDR3 loop is CASSPDSNYGYTF. CDR3 coding DNA: TGTGCCAGCAGCCCAGACAGTAACTATGGCTACACCTTC.

In its sample, this clone was seen a few times. An end of the junction differs from the germline gene, which may be a read error. The V gene is TRBV28, the J gene TRBJ1-2; 9 bases match TRBD1. This CDR3 region has 12 residues. CDR1 MDHEN and CDR2 SYDVKM come from the germline V gene. The CDR3: CASSLGTGIAGF. The CDR3 bases are TGTGCCAGCAGTCTGGGGACAGGGATCGCAGGCTTC.

This chain uses TRBV6-1 with TRBJ2-4; 7 positions agree with TRBD2. The CDR3 contains 17 residues. V shed 0 bases, J shed 1 base, and the junction held 6 bases outside the gene matches. Per germline, CDR1 MNHNS and CDR2 SASEGT. In DNA, the CDR3 is TGTGCCAGCAGTGAAGCTTCTAGCGGCTGGGCCAAAAACATTCAGTACTTC. Its translation is CASSEASSGWAKNIQYF.

The rearrangement joins TRBV30 to TRBJ2-3; possibly TRBD1 for D (6 bases). The CDR3 is 13 residues long. CDR1 and CDR2 from the germline V gene are GTSNPN and SVGIG (reference sequence). Trimming shortened V by 2 bases and J by 0 bases, and 6 bases separated the two germline ends. As DNA, the CDR3 is TGTGCCTGGAGTCAGGGGAGCACAGATACGCAGTATTTT. Its protein is CAWSQGSTDTQYF.

The chain is built from TRBV5-6 and TRBJ2-7; D might be TRBD1 (6 bases). CDR1 and CDR2 (germline): SGHDT, YYEEEE. This CDR3 comprises 13 residues. Trimming took 1 base from V and 3 from J, leaving 8 bases between them. CDR3 DNA sequence: TGTGCCAGCAGCTTGAACAGGGACTACGAGCAGTACTTC. Translated, it gives CASSLNRDYEQYF.

This chain joins TRBV6-1 and TRBJ1-4; D gene uncertain. Germline V lookup: CDR1 MNHNS, CDR2 SASEGT. V lost 4 bases and J lost 0, with 6 bases in between. This CDR3 is built from 14 residues. The CDR3 coding sequence is TGTGCCAGCAGTGTGGGAGCAACTAATGAAAAACTGTTTTTT. Protein product: CASSVGATNEKLFF.

A single count supports this clone. The CDR3 bases are TGTGCCAGCAGCTTAGGCCAGGGGAGCAATGAGCAGTTCTTC. Its protein product is CASSLGQGSNEQFF. The J gene is TRBJ2-1, the V gene TRBV11-2, with D perhaps matching TRBD1 (6 bases). The germline CDR1 and CDR2 sequences are SGHAT and FQNNGV. The CDR3 runs 14 residues. V lost 1 base and J 6 bases, leaving 10 bases between the germline ends.

This clone was recorded only once. The DNA for the CDR3 is TGTGCCAGCAGCCAGGCCATACGCGGGAGAGGCAATGAGCAGTTCTTC. It is translated as CASSQAIRGRGNEQFF. V and J are TRBV4-2 and TRBJ2-1, with TRBD2 matching over 7 bases. The junction had 11 bases not matched to a gene; V was cut back by 3 bases and J by 6 bases. The CDR3 runs 16 residues. Germline assignment: CDR1 LGHNA and CDR2 YNFKEQ.

The J gene is TRBJ2-7, the V gene TRBV7-9, with 9 bases matching TRBD1. The germline V gene has CDR1 SEHNR and CDR2 FQNEAQ (reference sequence). V shed 5 bases and J 4 bases; nucleotides not matched to a gene: 9. CDR3 length: 15 amino acids. As DNA, the CDR3 is TGTGCCAGCAGCAGAACAGGGGGCAAATTATACGAGCAGTACTTC. It is translated as CASSRTGGKLYEQYF.

The J gene is TRBJ1-1, the V gene TRBV7-8; maybe TRBD1 (6 bases). This CDR3 spans 12 amino acids. Trimming cost V 2 bases and J 7 bases, with 8 bases left between them. CDR1 and CDR2 from the germline V gene are SGHVS and FQNEAQ. The CDR3 region has the DNA TGTGCCAGCAGCTTAAGGGGGAGTGAAGCTTTCTTT. Translated: CASSLRGSEAFF. Looking up the rest from reference TRBV7-8 and TRBJ1-1 gives the full variable domain: GAGVSQSPRYKVAKRGQDVALRCDPISGHVSLFWYQQALGQGPEFLTYFQNEAQLDKSGLPSDRFFAERPEGSVSTLKIQRTQQEDSAVYLCASSLRGSEAFFGQGTRLTVV.

The chain couples TRBV30 to TRBJ1-2, with D perhaps matching TRBD1 (6 bases). The germline gives CDR1 GTSNPN, CDR2 SVGIG (reference sequence). The CDR3 runs 13 residues. The V end was cut by 2 bases, the J end by 4 bases, with 11 bases between. DNA of the CDR3: TGTGCCTGGAGTCGAGACAGGCGCTATGGCTACACCTTC. Translation gives CAWSRDRRYGYTF.

The gene calls are TRBV7-6 and TRBJ2-6, with D possibly TRBD1 on 6 matching bases. The CDR3 sequence is 14 residues long. Trimming took off 7 bases at V and 1 base at J, with 8 bases between the two ends. Germline assignment: CDR1 SGHVS and CDR2 FNYEAQ. This CDR3 reads CASTTGSGANVLTF. The CDR3 region has the DNA TGTGCCAGCACCACAGGGTCTGGGGCCAACGTCCTGACTTTC.

The rearrangement joins TRBV4-3 to TRBJ2-4, with TRBD1 matching 8 bases. The CDR3 is made up of 20 amino acids. The V and J ends lost 4 bases and 2 bases, in that order; junction bases with no gene match: 19. The germline V gene has CDR1 LGHNA and CDR2 YSLEER. The DNA for the CDR3 is TGCGCCAGCAGCCCTGAGGTCGGGACAGGCCCGGGGGCTACCAAAAACATTCAGTACTTC. Its protein product is CASSPEVGTGPGATKNIQYF.

The chain employs TRBV27 and TRBJ2-7, with D possibly being TRBD1 (6 bases). The CDR3 runs to 13 residues. Trimming took off 8 bases at V and 5 bases at J, with 16 bases between the two ends. In germline, CDR1 is MNHEY, CDR2 SMNVEV (reference sequence). CDR3 sequence (DNA): TGTGCCAGCGGCACCTATACAGGGAACGAGCAGTACTTC. It yields the protein CASGTYTGNEQYF.

The chain carries TRBV5-1 and TRBJ2-7, with D possibly being TRBD2 (6 bases). There are 17 residues in the CDR3. Germline assignment: CDR1 SGHRS and CDR2 YFSETQ. Trimming took off 2 bases at V and 2 bases at J, with 20 bases between the two ends. The CDR3 nucleotides read TGCGCCAGCAGCTTTACAACTGCGGGGCCGGGGGCCTACGAGCAGTACTTC. It translates to CASSFTTAGPGAYEQYF.

The chain uses TRBV23-1 and TRBJ2-3; 9 bases map to TRBD1. TRBV23-1 is labeled an ORF, and its function is uncertain. This CDR3 is 17 amino acids long. V dropped 4 bases and J dropped 1; count of bases not matched to a gene: 9. DNA for the CDR3: TGCGCCAGCAGTCCTCACCGGGGACAGGGAGGCACAGATACGCAGTATTTT. Its translation: CASSPHRGQGGTDTQYF.

The V gene is TRBV7-2, the J gene TRBJ2-7, with 7 bases that match TRBD2. V lost 0 bases, J lost 2 bases, and 10 bases stayed unmatched. Looked up from germline, CDR1 is SGHTA and CDR2 is FQGNSA. This CDR3 spans 17 amino acids. The DNA of the CDR3 is TGTGCCAGCAGCTTAGCATTTAGTTCGGCGGGGGCCTACGAGCAGTACTTC. As protein: CASSLAFSSAGAYEQYF.

This clone was detected only once. The gene calls are TRBV7-2 and TRBJ2-3; no definite D call. Trimming took off 1 base at V and 8 bases at J, with 7 bases between the two ends. Germline V gives CDR1 SGHTA, CDR2 FQGNSA. The CDR3 totals 12 residues. The CDR3 DNA reads as TGTGCCAGCAGCTTAGGCCCAGGTACGCAGTATTTT. Translated, it gives CASSLGPGTQYF.

Only a few counts were recorded for this clone. V is TRBV2 and J is TRBJ1-5, with D unclear. The CDR3 has 13 amino acids. The germline V gene has CDR1 SNHLY and CDR2 FYNNEI. The V gene lost 6 bases and the J gene lost 4 bases, with 10 bases spanning the gap. The CDR3 nucleotides are TGTGCCAGCAGCACTACCACTAATCAGCCCCAGCATTTT. This translates into CASSTTTNQPQHF.

The V call is TRBV27, the J call TRBJ2-5, with 9 bases that match TRBD2. With V trimmed by 6 bases and J by 4 bases, 12 bases remained unmatched. This CDR3 comprises 16 residues. Germline loops: CDR1 MNHEY, CDR2 SMNVEV (reference sequence). For the CDR3, the DNA is TGTGCCAGCAGGCTATCCCTTAGCGGGAGTGGAGAGACCCAGTACTTC. Translation gives CASRLSLSGSGETQYF.

V and J are TRBV7-9 and TRBJ2-3; 8 bases fit TRBD2. V lost 3 bases and J lost 2; bases outside the gene matches: 4. The CDR3 covers 15 residues. The V gene's germline CDR1 is SEHNR and CDR2 FQNEAQ (reference sequence). This CDR3 reads CASSFRRGDTDTQYF. The CDR3, as DNA: TGTGCCAGCAGCTTTCGGCGGGGGGACACAGATACGCAGTATTTT.

The chain combines TRBV5-4 with TRBJ2-7; 8 bases fit TRBD1. CDR3 length: 15 residues. Germline V gives CDR1 SGHNT, CDR2 YYREEE (reference sequence). Trimming cost V 3 bases and J 6 bases; bases outside gene matches: 11. In nucleotides, the CDR3 is TGTGCCAGCAGCTGGACAGGGCAGGGACAGTCCGAGCAGTACTTC. Translating it yields CASSWTGQGQSEQYF.

This chain links TRBV5-4 with TRBJ2-2; 14 bases line up with TRBD2. Trimming removed 0 bases from V and 5 bases from J; junction bases left unmatched: 0. The CDR3 is made up of 16 amino acids. Germline V gives CDR1 SGHNT, CDR2 YYREEE (reference sequence). The CDR3 bases are TGTGCCAGCAGCTTGGGGACTAGCGGGGGGACCGGGGAGCTGTTTTTT. Translated: CASSLGTSGGTGELFF.

This sequence joins TRBV9 and TRBJ2-3; 8 bases agree with TRBD2. Trimming took 0 bases from V and 1 from J; bases not matched to a gene: 4. Germline CDR1 SGDLS, CDR2 YYNGEE. This CDR3 contains 16 residues. The CDR3 DNA sequence: TGTGCCAGCAGCGTAGCTACGACTAGCGGCACAGATACGCAGTATTTT. Protein product: CASSVATTSGTDTQYF.

The V gene is TRBV27, the J gene TRBJ1-5; 9 bases are shared with TRBD1. Germline loops: CDR1 MNHEY, CDR2 SMNVEV (reference sequence). Losses at the gene ends were 3 bases for V and 10 bases for J; bases not matched to a gene: 7. The CDR3 length is 14 residues. CDR3 loop: CASSFQAGQGPQHF. As DNA, the CDR3 is TGTGCCAGCAGTTTCCAAGCGGGACAGGGACCCCAGCATTTT.

The chain carries TRBV7-2 and TRBJ2-1; D remains ambiguous. Trimming stripped 0 bases from V and 0 bases from J, with 6 bases between. The CDR3 is 15 residues long. Germline lookup yields CDR1 SGHTA and CDR2 FQGNSA. CDR3 sequence: CASSLAAVSYNEQFF. In DNA form, the CDR3 reads TGTGCCAGCAGCTTAGCGGCAGTCTCCTACAATGAGCAGTTCTTC.

The chain joins TRBV13 to TRBJ2-6, with 10 bases matching TRBD1. The germline V gene encodes CDR1 PRHDT and CDR2 FYEKMQ (reference sequence). The CDR3 is made up of 17 amino acids. After removal of 4 bases from V and 0 bases from J, the junction contained 3 bases not matched to a gene. Here the CDR3 reads CASSSGQGSSGANVLTF. CDR3 DNA sequence: TGTGCCAGCAGCTCGGGACAGGGGAGCTCTGGGGCCAACGTCCTGACTTTC.

The genes are TRBV28 and TRBJ1-5; TRBD1 agrees at 7 bases. This CDR3 spans 14 amino acids. The V gene's germline CDR1 is MDHEN and CDR2 SYDVKM. Trimming took 6 bases from V and 6 from J; bases not matched to a gene: 8. The CDR3 loop reads CASRIQGVSQPQHF. CDR3 nucleotides: TGTGCCAGCAGGATTCAGGGGGTGAGTCAGCCCCAGCATTTT. The whole variable domain, filled in from reference TRBV28 and TRBJ1-5, reads DVKVTQSSRYLVKRTGEKVFLECVQDMDHENMFWYRQDPGLGLRLIYFSYDVKMKEKGDIPEGYSVSREKKERFSLILESASTNQTSMYLCASRIQGVSQPQHFGDGTRLSIL.